This record concerns one T cell receptor (beta chain) sequence. Its antigen specificity is not known. No much larger clonotype is one base removed from it; base qualities were not supplied. This sample is part of a study of control samples from healthy donors and cancer patients (TCRdb year 2020). Library preparation was by the immunoSEQ multiplex PCR assay. Drawn from immuneACCESS, this table holds only the in-frame rearrangements with V and J called that TCRdb kept. Clones are partly lost; checked studies trace under half to an unresolved V gene and leave the rest unexplained. The table for this sample lists fewer than 200,000 clones; about 90% of them were counted only once. The leading ten clones occupy approximately 4.9% of the sample. The receptor comes from a woman aged 30 to 39 in good health. The sample comprised blood.

The CDR3 reads as follows: CASSISWSSYEQYF. The sequenced DNA is TGTGCCAGTAGTATCTCCTGGAGCTCCTACGAGCAGTACTTC. The receptor chain draws on TRBV19 and TRBJ2-7, with the D segment identity uncertain. Cut back by 3 bases and 0 bases, the V and J ends lie 9 bases apart. The CDR1 and CDR2 encoded by the germline V gene (reference sequence) are LNHDA and SQIVND. The CDR3 covers 14 residues, taking in both the cysteine and the phenylalanine. Only CDR3 DNA remains: 42 bases, in frame from the first base.